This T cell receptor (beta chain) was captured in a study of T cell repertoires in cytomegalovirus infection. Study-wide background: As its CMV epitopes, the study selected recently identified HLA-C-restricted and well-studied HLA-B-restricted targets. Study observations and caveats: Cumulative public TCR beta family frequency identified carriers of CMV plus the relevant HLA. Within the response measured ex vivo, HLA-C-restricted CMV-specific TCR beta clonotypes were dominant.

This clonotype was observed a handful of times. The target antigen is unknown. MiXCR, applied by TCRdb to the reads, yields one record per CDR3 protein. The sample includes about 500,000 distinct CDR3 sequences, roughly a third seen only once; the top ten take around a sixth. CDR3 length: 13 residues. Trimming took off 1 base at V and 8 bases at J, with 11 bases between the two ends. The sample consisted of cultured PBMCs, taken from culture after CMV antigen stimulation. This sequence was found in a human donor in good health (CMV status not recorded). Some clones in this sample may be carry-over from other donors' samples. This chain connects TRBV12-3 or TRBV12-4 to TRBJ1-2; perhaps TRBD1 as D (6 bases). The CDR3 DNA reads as TGTGCCAGCAGTTTAGGACAGGCCAGCGGCTACACCTTC. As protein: CASSLGQASGYTF.